In this sample, the clone carrying this TCR beta chain turned up once. Germline CDR1 is LGHNA and CDR2 is YSLEER. The CDR3 is 16 amino acids. Trimming took 0 bases from V and 4 from J; bases not matched to a gene: 7. MiXCR was run by TCRdb on the 5' RACE reads, yielding one entry per CDR3 protein. The repertoire holds about 130,000 distinct CDR3 sequences, around 9.3% seen once, with 2.5% to 4% in the top ten. The data were obtained in a study of CD8 T cells in ankylosing spondylitis. The sequencing input was blood, either unsorted or a sorted T cell fraction (not recorded which). This TCR was recovered from a male donor with ankylosing spondylitis or in good health (not recorded which). This sequence joins TRBV4-3 and TRBJ1-2; 8 nucleotides agree with TRBD1. This chain's CDR3 is CASSQDWQQGVYGYTF. CDR3 DNA sequence: TGCGCCAGCAGCCAAGATTGGCAACAGGGGGTCTATGGCTACACCTTC.